The sequence of this T cell receptor (beta chain) was determined in a study of CXCR3-negative and CXCR3-positive naive CD8 T cells. As for the study in general: Total TRB output reached some 130 million reads, about 1.5 +/- 0.3 million per library. The study's findings and limits: TRB CDR3 hydrophobicity was greater in CXCR3-positive naive cells than in CXCR3-negative naive cells.

CDR1 and CDR2 from the germline V gene are ENHRY and SYGVKD. The CDR3 has 14 amino acids. In regard to this clonotype: Its antigen is undetermined.

TRB cDNA was prepared as libraries by UMI-labeled 5' RACE. TCRdb re-called the 5' RACE reads and catalogs CDR3 proteins one per entry, DNA excluded. The data show about 94,000 distinct CDR3 sequences, and the top ten clones hold almost 0.55%. The chain couples TRBV10-3 to TRBJ1-5. The sample consisted of naive CXCR3+ CD8+ T cells from blood. The subset is: CD45RO-CCR7+CD27+CD95- naive CD8+ T cells expressing CXCR3 (TNR3+). The origin of this receptor is a human donor in good health. Some clones in this sample may be carry-over from other donors' samples. The chain's CDR3 is CAISDSLSNQPQHF.